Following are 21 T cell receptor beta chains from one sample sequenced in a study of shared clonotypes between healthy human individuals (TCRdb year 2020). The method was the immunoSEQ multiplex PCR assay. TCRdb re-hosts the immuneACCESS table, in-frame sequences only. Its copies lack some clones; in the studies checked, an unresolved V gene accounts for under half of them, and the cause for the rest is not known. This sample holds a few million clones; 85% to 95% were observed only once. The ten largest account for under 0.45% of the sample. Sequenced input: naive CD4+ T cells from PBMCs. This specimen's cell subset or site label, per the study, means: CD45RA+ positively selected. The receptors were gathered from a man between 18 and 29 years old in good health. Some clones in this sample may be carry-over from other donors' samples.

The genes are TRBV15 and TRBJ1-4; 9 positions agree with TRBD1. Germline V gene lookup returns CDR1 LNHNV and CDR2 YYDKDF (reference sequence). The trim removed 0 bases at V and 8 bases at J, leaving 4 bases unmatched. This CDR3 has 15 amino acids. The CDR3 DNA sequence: TGTGCCACCAGCAGAGAGGACAGGGGAGGGGAAAAACTGTTTTTT. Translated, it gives CATSREDRGGEKLFF.

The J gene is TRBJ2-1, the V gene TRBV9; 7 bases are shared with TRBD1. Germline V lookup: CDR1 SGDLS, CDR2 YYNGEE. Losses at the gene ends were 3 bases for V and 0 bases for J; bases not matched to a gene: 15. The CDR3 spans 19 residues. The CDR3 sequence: CASSAPIRAGDSSYNEQFF. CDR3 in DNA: TGTGCCAGCAGCGCCCCGATTCGGGCAGGGGACAGCTCCTACAATGAGCAGTTCTTC.

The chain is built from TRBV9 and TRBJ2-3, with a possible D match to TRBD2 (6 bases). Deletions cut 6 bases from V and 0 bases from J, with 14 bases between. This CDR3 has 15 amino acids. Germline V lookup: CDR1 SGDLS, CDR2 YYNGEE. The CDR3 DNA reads TGTGCCAGCACCTTCTACGCGGGAAGCACAGATACGCAGTATTTT. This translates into CASTFYAGSTDTQYF.

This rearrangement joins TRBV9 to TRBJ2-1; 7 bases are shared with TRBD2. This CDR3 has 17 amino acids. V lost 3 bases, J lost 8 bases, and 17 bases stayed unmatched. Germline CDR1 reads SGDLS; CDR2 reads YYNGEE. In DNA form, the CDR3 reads TGTGCCAGCAGCGAGAGGGGATCGGGACTACTTACCGATGAGCAGTTCTTC. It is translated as CASSERGSGLLTDEQFF.

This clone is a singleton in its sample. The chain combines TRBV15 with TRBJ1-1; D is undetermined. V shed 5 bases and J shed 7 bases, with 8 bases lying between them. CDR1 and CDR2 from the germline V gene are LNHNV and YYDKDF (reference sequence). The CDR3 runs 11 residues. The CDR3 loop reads CATSGGVEAFF. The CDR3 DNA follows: TGTGCCACCAGCGGAGGAGTTGAAGCTTTCTTT.

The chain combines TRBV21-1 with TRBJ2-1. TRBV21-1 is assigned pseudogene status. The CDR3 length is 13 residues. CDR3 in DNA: TGTGCCAGCAGCAAAAACGGCCACAATGAGCAGTTCTTC. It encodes CASSKNGHNEQFF.

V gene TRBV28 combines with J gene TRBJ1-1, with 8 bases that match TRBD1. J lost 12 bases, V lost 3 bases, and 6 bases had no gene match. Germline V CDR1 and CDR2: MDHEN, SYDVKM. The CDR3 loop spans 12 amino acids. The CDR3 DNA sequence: TGTGCCAGCAGTTTCCCAGGGGGCCGGTCTTTCTTT. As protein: CASSFPGGRSFF.

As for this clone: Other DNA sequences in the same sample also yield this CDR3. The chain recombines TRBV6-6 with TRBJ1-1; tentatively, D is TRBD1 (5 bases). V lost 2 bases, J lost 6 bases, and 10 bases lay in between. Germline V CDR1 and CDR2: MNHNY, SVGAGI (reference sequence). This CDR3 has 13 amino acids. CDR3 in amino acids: CASSYGEGAEAFF. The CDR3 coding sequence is TGTGCCAGCAGTTACGGGGAAGGGGCTGAAGCTTTCTTT.

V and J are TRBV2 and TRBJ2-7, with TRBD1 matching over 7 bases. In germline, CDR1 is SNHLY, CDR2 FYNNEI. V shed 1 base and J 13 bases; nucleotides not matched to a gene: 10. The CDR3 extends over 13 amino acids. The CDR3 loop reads CASSEDVGGTTYF. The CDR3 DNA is TGTGCCAGCAGTGAAGATGTAGGGGGCACTACTTACTTC.

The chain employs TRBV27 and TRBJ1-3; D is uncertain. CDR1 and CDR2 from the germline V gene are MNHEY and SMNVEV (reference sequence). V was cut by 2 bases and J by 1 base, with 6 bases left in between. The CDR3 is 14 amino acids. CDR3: CASSLGKSGNTIYF. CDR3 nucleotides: TGTGCCAGCAGTTTAGGGAAGTCTGGAAACACCATATATTTT.

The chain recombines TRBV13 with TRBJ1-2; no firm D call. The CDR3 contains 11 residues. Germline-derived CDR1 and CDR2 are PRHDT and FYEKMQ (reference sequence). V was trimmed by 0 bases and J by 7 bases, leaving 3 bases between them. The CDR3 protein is CASSLGSGYTF. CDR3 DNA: TGTGCCAGCAGCTTAGGAAGTGGCTACACCTTC.

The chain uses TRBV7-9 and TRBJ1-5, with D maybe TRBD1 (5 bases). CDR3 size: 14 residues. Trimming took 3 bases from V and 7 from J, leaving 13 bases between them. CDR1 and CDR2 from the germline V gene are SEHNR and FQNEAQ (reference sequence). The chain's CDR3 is CASSLPGMGQPQHF. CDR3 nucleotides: TGTGCCAGCAGCTTGCCAGGGATGGGCCAGCCCCAGCATTTT. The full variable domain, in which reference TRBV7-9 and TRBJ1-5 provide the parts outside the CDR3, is DTGVSQNPRHKITKRGQNVTFRCDPISEHNRLYWYRQTLGQGPEFLTYFQNEAQLEKSRLLSDRFSAERPKGSFSTLEIQRTEQGDSAMYLCASSLPGMGQPQHFGDGTRLSIL.

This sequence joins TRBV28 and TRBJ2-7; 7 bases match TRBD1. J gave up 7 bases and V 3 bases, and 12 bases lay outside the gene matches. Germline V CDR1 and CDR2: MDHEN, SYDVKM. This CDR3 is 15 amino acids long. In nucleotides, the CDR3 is TGTGCCAGCAGTTTCGGCAGGGGGTTGAACTTGGAGCAGTACTTC. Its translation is CASSFGRGLNLEQYF.

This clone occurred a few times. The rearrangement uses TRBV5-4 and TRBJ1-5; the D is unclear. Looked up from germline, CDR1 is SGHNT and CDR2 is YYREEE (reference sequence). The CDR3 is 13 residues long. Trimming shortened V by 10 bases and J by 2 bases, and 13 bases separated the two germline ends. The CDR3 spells CAWGEVGNQPQHF. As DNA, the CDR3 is TGTGCCTGGGGTGAGGTAGGCAATCAGCCCCAGCATTTT.

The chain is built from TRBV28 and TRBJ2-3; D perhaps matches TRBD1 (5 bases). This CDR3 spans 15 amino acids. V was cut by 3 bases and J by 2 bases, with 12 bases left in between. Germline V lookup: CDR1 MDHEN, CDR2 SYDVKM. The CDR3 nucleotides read TGTGCCAGCAGTTTGAGGCAGGGAAACACAGATACGCAGTATTTT. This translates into CASSLRQGNTDTQYF. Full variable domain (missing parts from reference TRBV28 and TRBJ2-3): DVKVTQSSRYLVKRTGEKVFLECVQDMDHENMFWYRQDPGLGLRLIYFSYDVKMKEKGDIPEGYSVSREKKERFSLILESASTNQTSMYLCASSLRQGNTDTQYFGPGTRLTVL.

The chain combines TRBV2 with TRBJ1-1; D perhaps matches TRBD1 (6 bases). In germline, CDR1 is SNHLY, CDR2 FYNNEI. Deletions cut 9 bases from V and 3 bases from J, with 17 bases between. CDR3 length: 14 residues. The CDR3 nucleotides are TGTGCCAGGAAAAAACAGGGAGTCGACACTGAAGCTTTCTTT. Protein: CARKKQGVDTEAFF.

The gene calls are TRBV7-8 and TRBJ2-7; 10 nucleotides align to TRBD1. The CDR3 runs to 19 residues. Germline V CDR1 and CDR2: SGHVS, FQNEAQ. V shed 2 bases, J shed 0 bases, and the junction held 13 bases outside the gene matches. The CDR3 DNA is TGTGCCAGCAGCTTACCCGGACAGGGGGACGGGACCCACTCCTACGAGCAGTACTTC. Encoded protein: CASSLPGQGDGTHSYEQYF. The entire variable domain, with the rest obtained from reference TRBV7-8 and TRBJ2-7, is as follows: GAGVSQSPRYKVAKRGQDVALRCDPISGHVSLFWYQQALGQGPEFLTYFQNEAQLDKSGLPSDRFFAERPEGSVSTLKIQRTQQEDSAVYLCASSLPGQGDGTHSYEQYFGPGTRLTVT.

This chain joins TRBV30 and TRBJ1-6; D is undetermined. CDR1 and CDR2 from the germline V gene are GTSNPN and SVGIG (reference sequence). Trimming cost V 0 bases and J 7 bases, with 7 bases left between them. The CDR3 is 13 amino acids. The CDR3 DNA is TGTGCCTGGAGTGTCGAGCAGAATTCACCCCTCCACTTT. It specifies CAWSVEQNSPLHF.

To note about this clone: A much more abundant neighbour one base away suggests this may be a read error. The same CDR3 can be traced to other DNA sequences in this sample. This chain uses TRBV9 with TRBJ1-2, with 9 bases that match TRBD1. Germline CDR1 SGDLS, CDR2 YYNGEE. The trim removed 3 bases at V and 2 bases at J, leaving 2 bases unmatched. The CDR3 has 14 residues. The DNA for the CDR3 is TGTGCCAGCAGCGCAGGACAGGGGAACTATGGCTACACCTTC. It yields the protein CASSAGQGNYGYTF. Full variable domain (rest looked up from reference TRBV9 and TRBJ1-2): DSGVTQTPKHLITATGQRVTLRCSPRSGDLSVYWYQQSLDQGLQFLIQYYNGEERAKGNILERFSAQQFPDLHSELNLSSLELGDSALYFCASSAGQGNYGYTFGSGTRLTVV.

As DNA, the CDR3 is TGTGCCAGCAGCAAAGCGGGGGTCCTCGGGGGGACAGTCGTCAATCAGCCCCAGCATTTT. Translating it yields CASSKAGVLGGTVVNQPQHF. The rearrangement uses TRBV21-1 and TRBJ1-5. TRBV21-1 is classified as a pseudogene. The CDR3 sequence is 20 residues long.

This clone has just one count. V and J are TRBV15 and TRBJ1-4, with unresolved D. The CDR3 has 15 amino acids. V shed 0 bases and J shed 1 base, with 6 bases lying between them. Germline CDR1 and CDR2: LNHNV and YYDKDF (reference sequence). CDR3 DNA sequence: TGTGCCACCAGCAGAGATATGATAACTAATGAAAAACTGTTTTTT. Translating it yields CATSRDMITNEKLFF.